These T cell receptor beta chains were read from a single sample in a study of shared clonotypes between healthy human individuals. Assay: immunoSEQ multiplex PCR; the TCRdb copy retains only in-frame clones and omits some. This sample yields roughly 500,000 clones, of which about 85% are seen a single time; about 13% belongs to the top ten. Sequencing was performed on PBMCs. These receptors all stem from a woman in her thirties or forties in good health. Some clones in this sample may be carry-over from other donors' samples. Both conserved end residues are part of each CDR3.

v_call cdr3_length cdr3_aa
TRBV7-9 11 CASSSNYEQYF
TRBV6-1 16 CASSEPGQGARHGYTF
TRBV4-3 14 CASSQAANLYEQYF
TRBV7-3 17 CASSLSGSPLRAGELFF
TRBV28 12 CASSPRQYGYTF
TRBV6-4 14 CASRQTGSTDTQYF
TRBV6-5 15 CASSYSVAGIDEQFF
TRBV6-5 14 CASSYSRTSHEQFF
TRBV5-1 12 CASRAGLSEQYF
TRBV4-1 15 CASSQDRHYTGELFF
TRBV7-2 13 CASRPGGGSGYTF
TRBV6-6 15 CASSYPQGLSDGYTF
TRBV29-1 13 CSVVGPRNTEAFF
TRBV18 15 CASSPGLGGVYEQYF
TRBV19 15 CASSTMGQGIQPQHF
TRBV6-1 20 CASSGRSGQGYTYSNQPQHF
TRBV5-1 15 CASSLETSGYNEQFF
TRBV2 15 CASSARRSGANVLTF
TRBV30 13 CAWRIAGNTEAFF
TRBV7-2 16 CASSATSGRALDTQYF
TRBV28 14 CASSLAGGKDTQYF
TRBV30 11 CAWRVSYEQYF
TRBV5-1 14 CASSLDRGTYEQYF
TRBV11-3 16 CASSLHAGDSYNEQFF
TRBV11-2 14 CASSLDGTGVEQYF
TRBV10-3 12 CAIKGTDEKLFF
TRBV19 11 CASSWSHEQFF
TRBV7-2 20 CASSLALLAGGSLSTDTQYF
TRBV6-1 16 CASSEGAGGWYNEQFF
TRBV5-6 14 CASSRDRGWTEAFF
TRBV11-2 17 CASSLVRRATNTGELFF
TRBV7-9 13 CASSLPDRIEAFF
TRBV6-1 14 CASRRGQHTDTQYF
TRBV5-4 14 CTGHEGPSYNEQFF
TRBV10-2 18 CASREVGLGVSSYNEQFF
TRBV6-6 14 CASSTTGIGETQYF
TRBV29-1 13 CSVGDRDRGKTFF
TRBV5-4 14 CASSLETGTDTQYF
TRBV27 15 CASSPTLAGGTEQYF
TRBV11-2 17 CASSRRPGGRATDTQYF